The 14 T cell receptor beta chains reported below all come from one sample, sequenced in a study of OX40 agonist ivuxolimab in advanced cancers. Library creation used the immunoSEQ multiplex PCR assay. TCRdb mirrors the immuneACCESS table, restricted to in-frame sequences. Some clones are absent from its copies; in checked studies, under half trace to an unresolved V gene, and the reason for the others is unknown. The sample records about 37,000 clones, approximately 80% of which are singletons. The ten largest clones capture roughly 21% of the sample. Sequencing was performed on CD4+ or CD8+ T cells sorted from blood, taken in a trial of the OX40 agonist ivuxolimab. These receptors all stem from an adult with an advanced solid tumor such as melanoma, head and neck, liver or kidney cancer.

This chain links TRBV7-9 with TRBJ2-5, with unresolved D. The V end was cut by 4 bases, the J end by 1 base, with 16 bases between. Germline V gene sequence: CDR1 SEHNR, CDR2 FQNEAQ (reference sequence). This CDR3 is built from 16 residues. The CDR3 nucleotides read TGTGCCAGCAGCTACTCAGCAGGAGCCGGCCAAGAGACCCAGTACTTC. This gives the protein CASSYSAGAGQETQYF.

The V call is TRBV27, the J call TRBJ1-6; D remains unclear. V lost 7 bases and J 7 bases, leaving 5 bases between the germline ends. The CDR3 totals 11 residues. Per the germline V gene, CDR1 is MNHEY and CDR2 is SMNVEV (reference sequence). CDR3 sequence (DNA): TGTGCCAGCATGGGGAATTCACCCCTCCACTTT. Amino acid sequence: CASMGNSPLHF.

The chain couples TRBV10-1 to TRBJ1-1; D remains unclear. The CDR3 length is 14 residues. Germline CDR1 and CDR2: WNHNN and SYGVQD (reference sequence). The V end lost 1 base, the J end lost 5 bases, and 11 bases lay between the germline ends. CDR3 sequence (DNA): TGCGCCAGCAGTGAGTGGGCGGTGCCGACTGAAGCTTTCTTT. Residues: CASSEWAVPTEAFF.

This clone has only a few counts. This chain links TRBV4-3 with TRBJ2-1, with 16 bases that match TRBD2. Germline V CDR1 and CDR2: LGHNA, YSLEER. The J segment lost 8 bases and the V segment lost 4 bases, leaving 8 bases of the junction unmatched. This CDR3 is built from 17 residues. CDR3 region: CASSPGLAGGPGDEQFF. The DNA of the CDR3 is TGCGCCAGCAGCCCGGGACTAGCGGGAGGGCCCGGAGATGAGCAGTTCTTC.

The rearrangement uses TRBV9 and TRBJ1-6, with 7 bases that match TRBD1. This CDR3 is built from 14 residues. Germline assignment: CDR1 SGDLS and CDR2 YYNGEE. Unmatched junction bases numbered 4, after V lost 4 bases and J lost 6 bases. CDR3 in amino acids: CASSSGQINSPLHF. DNA for the CDR3: TGTGCCAGCAGCTCGGGACAGATTAATTCACCCCTCCACTTT.

CDR3 residues: CASSQSRTGGVYGYTF. In nucleotides, the CDR3 is TGCGCCAGCAGCCAATCCCGGACAGGGGGCGTTTATGGCTACACCTTC. The chain is built from TRBV4-3 and TRBJ1-2, with 11 positions matching TRBD1. CDR1 and CDR2 from the germline V gene are LGHNA and YSLEER. CDR3 length equals 16 residues. J lost 5 bases, V lost 2 bases, and 7 bases had no gene match.

The chain has TRBV14 and TRBJ2-7; D call uncertain. The CDR3 is 15 residues long. Germline V gene data show CDR1 as SGHDN and CDR2 as FVKESK. V lost 0 bases to trimming and J lost 2 bases, with 11 bases between them. The CDR3 region has the DNA TGTGCCAGCAGCCAAGACGAAGCGTTACCCTACGAGCAGTACTTC. Protein product: CASSQDEALPYEQYF. Looking up the rest from reference TRBV14 and TRBJ2-7 gives the full variable domain: EAGVTQFPSHSVIEKGQTVTLRCDPISGHDNLYWYRRVMGKEIKFLLHFVKESKQDESGMPNNRFLAERTGGTYSTLKVQPAELEDSGVYFCASSQDEALPYEQYFGPGTRLTVT.

The gene calls are TRBV6-5 and TRBJ1-1; D possibly corresponds to TRBD1 (5 bases). The CDR3 has 12 residues. V lost 5 bases and J 10 bases, leaving 14 bases between the germline ends. The germline V gene has CDR1 MNHEY and CDR2 SVGAGI. CDR3 sequence reads: CASSRRGSRAFF. In nucleotides, the CDR3 is TGTGCCAGCAGTCGCCGGGGGTCCCGAGCTTTCTTT.

The CDR3 reads CASSAQGEGTEAFF. CDR3 nucleotides: TGTGCCAGCAGTGCCCAGGGTGAGGGCACTGAAGCTTTCTTT. The V gene is TRBV2, the J gene TRBJ1-1; D perhaps matches TRBD1 (5 bases). V was clipped by 4 bases and J by 4 bases, with 13 bases between them. From germline, CDR1 is SNHLY and CDR2 FYNNEI. CDR3 length: 14 amino acids.

This chain connects TRBV7-2 to TRBJ1-5, with TRBD1 matching over 9 bases. V gave up 2 bases and J gave up 0 bases; unmatched junction bases: 11. Germline V CDR1 and CDR2: SGHTA, FQGNSA. The CDR3 contains 19 residues. CDR3 sequence reads: CASSLWLPGQGISNQPQHF. The CDR3 nucleotides read TGTGCCAGCAGCTTATGGTTGCCGGGACAGGGAATTAGCAATCAGCCCCAGCATTTT.

This clone came up a few times. The J gene is TRBJ2-7, the V gene TRBV27; D may be TRBD2 (5 bases). This CDR3 has 14 amino acids. CDR1 and CDR2 from the germline V gene are MNHEY and SMNVEV (reference sequence). Trimming left V 5 bases short and J 2 bases short, with 13 bases between. The CDR3 region has the DNA TGTGCCAGCAGTCGAGTAGGACTCCCCTACGAGCAGTACTTC. It yields the protein CASSRVGLPYEQYF.

The chain employs TRBV29-1 and TRBJ2-5; 7 nucleotides match TRBD1. The CDR3 has 13 amino acids. V lost 6 bases, J lost 11 bases, and 15 bases stayed unmatched. The germline V gene has CDR1 SQVTM and CDR2 ANQGSEA. Here the CDR3 DNA reads TGCAGCGTACAGGGGCCAGCCGAGATGGAGCAGTACTTC. Its translation is CSVQGPAEMEQYF.

The chain has TRBV13 and TRBJ2-7; 11 nucleotides match TRBD2. Trimming removed 5 bases from V and 0 bases from J; junction bases left unmatched: 3. The germline gives CDR1 PRHDT, CDR2 FYEKMQ (reference sequence). The CDR3 has 15 amino acids. The CDR3 is CASSQTSGSSYEQYF. The CDR3 coding sequence is TGTGCCAGCAGCCAAACTAGCGGGAGCTCCTACGAGCAGTACTTC.

The chain carries TRBV14 and TRBJ1-1; D is ambiguous. CDR1 is SGHDN, CDR2 FVKESK, per germline. This CDR3 is built from 16 residues. The V end lost 4 bases, the J end lost 2 bases, and 17 bases lay between the germline ends. In DNA form, the CDR3 reads TGTGCCAGCAGCCGATTGACCCAAGGACTTAACACTGAAGCTTTCTTT. Translating it yields CASSRLTQGLNTEAFF.